This T cell receptor beta chain was captured in a study of OX40 agonist ivuxolimab in advanced cancers. Method: immunoSEQ multiplex PCR; TCRdb's copy keeps in-frame clones and lacks some. Among 95,000 to 100,000 clones, about four fifths were seen once, and the ten largest hold more than 1.1%. This TCR was sampled from an adult with an advanced solid tumor such as melanoma, head and neck, liver or kidney cancer. This specimen was CD4+ or CD8+ T cells sorted from blood, taken in a trial of the OX40 agonist ivuxolimab.

The CDR3 nucleotides are TGCGCCAGCAGCCAATCATTGGCGGAAGCTAACTATGGCTACACCTTC. Protein product: CASSQSLAEANYGYTF. The rearrangement joins TRBV4-3 to TRBJ1-2; D call uncertain. Germline loops: CDR1 LGHNA, CDR2 YSLEER. The CDR3 covers 16 residues. V was clipped by 2 bases and J by 0 bases, with 13 bases between them.